This T cell receptor (beta chain) was recovered during a study of cytomegalovirus exposure and HLA in healthy donors. Across the study: From some 190 million T cells, an earlier analysis saw under 140 million unique TCR beta sequences.

The sample holds a few counts of this clone. Antigen specificity is unknown. Study conclusions and caveats: TCR beta V segments were, for the most part, productive about 87% or about 30% of the time in an earlier analysis.

With 4 bases removed from V and 5 bases from J, the gap between germline ends came to 10 bases. The CDR3 is 13 amino acids. From germline, CDR1 is LGHNA and CDR2 YSLEER. Researchers ran the PCR with 60 Vbeta and 13 Jbeta primers. Libraries were prepared by immunoSEQ multiplex PCR; TCRdb keeps only in-frame clonotypes and omits some of them. The profile covers around 150,000 clones, with around four fifths appearing a single time and over 4% taken by the ten largest. The chain couples TRBV4-3 to TRBJ2-3; TRBD1 is a possible D gene (5 bases). Sequences were obtained from PBMCs. The receptor was derived from a man aged 25-40 years in good health. The DNA of the CDR3 is TGCGCCAGCAGCCGCCTTAGGGGAGATACGCAGTATTTT. Translation gives CASSRLRGDTQYF.